The rows below give T cell receptor beta chains drawn from one sample of a study of blood T cell repertoires in COVID-19. The assay was immunoSEQ multiplex PCR, and TCRdb's table has in-frame clones only and misses some. Of about 190,000 clones detected, around 91% appear once; the ten largest clones hold approximately 0.62%. Sequencing used peripheral blood. These receptors originate from a man over 45 with acute or convalescent COVID-19. Each CDR3 is given without its conserved first and last residue. Each record gives: V gene, J gene, CDR3 protein.

v_call: TRBV7-2; j_call: TRBJ1-2; cdr3_aa: ASSLDWADGYGYT
v_call: TRBV2; j_call: TRBJ1-5; cdr3_aa: ASSEGTGDQPQH
v_call: TRBV4-1; j_call: TRBJ2-2; cdr3_aa: ASSLLAGGPGGELF
v_call: TRBV27; j_call: TRBJ1-1; cdr3_aa: ASSSRDRGQGTEAF
v_call: TRBV5-1; j_call: TRBJ1-4; cdr3_aa: ASSRTGGWDEKLF
v_call: TRBV9; j_call: TRBJ2-5; cdr3_aa: ASSVGIGGEETQY
v_call: TRBV9; j_call: TRBJ2-6; cdr3_aa: ASSENKDFGANVLT
v_call: TRBV2; j_call: TRBJ1-5; cdr3_aa: ASSGTGGDQPQH
v_call: TRBV4-2; j_call: TRBJ1-2; cdr3_aa: ASSQNGRTAINYGYT
v_call: TRBV11-2; j_call: TRBJ2-5; cdr3_aa: ASSPQGDLMETQY
v_call: TRBV13; j_call: TRBJ1-5; cdr3_aa: ASSLRGRNQPQH
v_call: TRBV2; j_call: TRBJ1-1; cdr3_aa: ASSARRDRPNTEAF
v_call: TRBV4-3; j_call: TRBJ1-2; cdr3_aa: ASSLQLDSRDYT
v_call: TRBV28; j_call: TRBJ2-3; cdr3_aa: ASREAGERNTDTQY
v_call: TRBV6-6; j_call: TRBJ1-1; cdr3_aa: ASSSAAGGTEAF
v_call: TRBV7-2; j_call: TRBJ2-1; cdr3_aa: ASSSTPGEQF
v_call: TRBV5-8; j_call: TRBJ2-7; cdr3_aa: ASSLVLAGSYEQY
v_call: TRBV18; j_call: TRBJ2-3; cdr3_aa: ASYDSVTDTQY
v_call: TRBV18; j_call: TRBJ2-4; cdr3_aa: ASSPPQGKNIQY
v_call: TRBV11-2; j_call: TRBJ1-1; cdr3_aa: ASSLGPRGGTEAF
v_call: TRBV5-4; j_call: TRBJ2-2; cdr3_aa: ASSLGQGNTGELF
v_call: TRBV6-5; j_call: TRBJ1-3; cdr3_aa: ASSLVPGSNTIY
v_call: TRBV29-1; j_call: TRBJ2-5; cdr3_aa: SVVRTGGEETQY
v_call: TRBV2; j_call: TRBJ2-5; cdr3_aa: ASSYTTGALGTQY
v_call: TRBV2; j_call: TRBJ2-2; cdr3_aa: ASSSYAYRDRRANTGELF
v_call: TRBV28; j_call: TRBJ2-5; cdr3_aa: ASSTSQPQETQY
v_call: TRBV27; j_call: TRBJ2-7; cdr3_aa: ASSSYRGYEQY
v_call: TRBV28; j_call: TRBJ2-1; cdr3_aa: ASSSGQGAYNEQF
v_call: TRBV25-1; j_call: TRBJ1-4; cdr3_aa: ASSELTGPNEKLF
v_call: TRBV3-1/TRBV3-2; j_call: TRBJ2-5; cdr3_aa: ASSQDTVQETQY
v_call: TRBV6-5; j_call: TRBJ1-2; cdr3_aa: ASRADRGVKGYT
v_call: TRBV7-9; j_call: TRBJ2-4; cdr3_aa: ASSSRQEDVKNIQY
v_call: TRBV6-5; j_call: TRBJ2-2; cdr3_aa: ASMSGGATGELF
v_call: TRBV28; j_call: TRBJ2-3; cdr3_aa: ASSNTGSLTDTQY
v_call: TRBV27; j_call: TRBJ2-7; cdr3_aa: ASSRTGSSYEQY
v_call: TRBV18; j_call: TRBJ1-6; cdr3_aa: ASSLADSPLH
v_call: TRBV4-2; j_call: TRBJ1-5; cdr3_aa: ASSQADRSESQPQH
v_call: TRBV6-2/TRBV6-3; j_call: TRBJ2-3; cdr3_aa: ASSTRGGRYTDTQY
v_call: TRBV18; j_call: TRBJ1-4; cdr3_aa: ASSPDRAVEKLF
v_call: TRBV27; j_call: TRBJ2-1; cdr3_aa: ATRGQGLSYNEQF
v_call: TRBV7-3; j_call: TRBJ2-3; cdr3_aa: ASSIAGAGTDTQY
v_call: TRBV2; j_call: TRBJ2-5; cdr3_aa: ASTVRDSGETQY
v_call: TRBV10-3; j_call: TRBJ1-5; cdr3_aa: AISDGGTQPQH
v_call: TRBV9; j_call: TRBJ2-4; cdr3_aa: ASSLGQTDVIQY
v_call: TRBV6-5; j_call: TRBJ1-6; cdr3_aa: ASSRFGDNNSPLH
v_call: TRBV7-2; j_call: TRBJ2-5; cdr3_aa: ASSNRGGETQY
v_call: TRBV11-2; j_call: TRBJ2-4; cdr3_aa: ASSSGTGTGKNIQY
v_call: TRBV6-6; j_call: TRBJ1-1; cdr3_aa: ASSNRQGANTEAF
v_call: TRBV7-9; j_call: TRBJ2-5; cdr3_aa: ASSPAWTEETQY
v_call: TRBV28; j_call: TRBJ1-4; cdr3_aa: ASSFTRQGVTNEKLF
v_call: TRBV7-8; j_call: TRBJ2-3; cdr3_aa: ASSLVSLGLATDTQY
v_call: TRBV6-6; j_call: TRBJ2-2; cdr3_aa: ASSPVSGELF
v_call: TRBV5-1; j_call: TRBJ2-1; cdr3_aa: ASSLGTGNYNEQF
v_call: TRBV4-1; j_call: TRBJ2-6; cdr3_aa: ASTSTPGSGANVLT
v_call: TRBV3-1/TRBV3-2; j_call: TRBJ2-2; cdr3_aa: ASSPSRGNTGELF